This passage covers 22 T cell receptor beta chains from one sample sequenced in a study of vaccination and CD4 T cells after COVID-19. The treatment was: roughly 10-day PBMC culture with coronavirus spike peptide pools or control peptides (ViraFEST assay). Their target antigens are unknown. Once obtained from cultured CD4+ T cells, the DNA was sequenced using the Oncomine TCR Beta short-read assay. TCRdb ran MiXCR on the PCR reads and lists one entry per CDR3 protein. The sample includes more than 20,000 distinct CDR3 sequences, around half seen only once; the top ten take 3.5% to 6%. Sequencing was done on a sample of CD4+ T cells from blood, cultured in vitro. The origin of the receptors is a human donor who had recovered from COVID-19.

This clonotype was seen a handful of times. This chain joins TRBV7-9 and TRBJ2-3; D is unresolved. The CDR3 has 14 amino acids. Germline CDR1 SEHNR, CDR2 FQNEAQ (reference sequence). V was shortened by 4 bases and J by 0 bases, with 8 bases between the two germline ends. DNA of the CDR3: TGTGCCAGCAGCTCCCAGAGGAGCACAGATACGCAGTATTTT. Amino acids: CASSSQRSTDTQYF.

This clonotype was detected only a few times. This chain links TRBV7-8 with TRBJ1-2; D remains ambiguous. V lost 2 bases to trimming and J lost 0 bases, with 10 bases between them. Germline loops: CDR1 SGHVS, CDR2 FQNEAQ. The CDR3 runs to 15 residues. CDR3 region: CASSLLRGTNYGYTF. The CDR3 region has the DNA TGTGCCAGCAGCTTACTCCGGGGAACTAACTATGGCTACACCTTC.

This clonotype has only a few counts. This chain connects TRBV7-2 to TRBJ1-1, with D perhaps matching TRBD1 (6 bases). V lost 3 bases, J lost 6 bases, and 14 bases lay in between. The V gene's germline CDR1 is SGHTA and CDR2 FQGNSA. The CDR3 is 14 residues long. As DNA, the CDR3 is TGTGCCAGCAGCTTGGGAGGGGGATTCGCTGAAGCTTTCTTT. Translating it yields CASSLGGGFAEAFF.

This clonotype was observed a handful of times. The chain is built from TRBV7-2 and TRBJ2-5; D remains unclear. Germline loops: CDR1 SGHTA, CDR2 FQGNSA. This CDR3 is 13 amino acids long. The germline V and J ends were trimmed by 1 base and 5 bases, with 8 bases remaining between them. The CDR3 is CASSLDPRETQYF. The CDR3 nucleotides read TGTGCCAGCAGCTTAGACCCAAGGGAGACCCAGTACTTC. Full variable domain (outside the CDR3, taken from reference TRBV7-2 and TRBJ2-5): GAGVSQSPSNKVTEKGKDVELRCDPISGHTALYWYRQSLGQGLEFLIYFQGNSAPDKSGLPSDRFSAERTGGSVSTLTIQRTQQEDSAVYLCASSLDPRETQYFGPGTRLLVL.

The V call is TRBV28, the J call TRBJ2-5; D is ambiguous. Germline-derived CDR1 and CDR2 are MDHEN and SYDVKM. The CDR3 is 15 residues long. V was trimmed by 1 base and J by 7 bases, leaving 16 bases between them. CDR3 amino acids: CASSLSYSGVGTQYF. CDR3 sequence (DNA): TGTGCCAGCAGTTTATCGTACAGTGGGGTGGGGACCCAGTACTTC.

J is TRBJ2-2 and V is TRBV7-8; 9 bases agree with TRBD2. From germline, CDR1 is SGHVS and CDR2 FQNEAQ. The ends lost 1 base at V and 6 bases at J; junction bases unmatched: 3. This CDR3 is built from 15 residues. The CDR3 DNA sequence: TGTGCCAGCAGCTTAGGGATAGCGGGGGCCGGGGAGCTGTTTTTT. As protein: CASSLGIAGAGELFF.

This clonotype has more than one count but fewer than ten. This chain links TRBV28 with TRBJ2-2; no definite D call. Trimming left V 10 bases short and J 0 bases short, with 9 bases between. In germline, CDR1 is MDHEN, CDR2 SYDVKM. This CDR3 is 13 amino acids long. The CDR3 DNA is TGTGCCACGACCAACCCGAACACCGGGGAGCTGTTTTTT. It translates to CATTNPNTGELFF.

The V and J genes are TRBV19 and TRBJ2-3; TRBD2 agrees at 7 bases. CDR1 and CDR2 from the germline V gene are LNHDA and SQIVND (reference sequence). This CDR3 comprises 15 residues. V trimming: 3 bases; J trimming: 4 bases; junction bases outside the gene matches: 7. CDR3 loop: CASSIRGRAADTQYF. The CDR3 bases are TGTGCCAGTAGTATTCGAGGGAGGGCGGCAGATACGCAGTATTTT. The variable domain in full, completed from reference TRBV19 and TRBJ2-3, reads DGGITQSPKYLFRKEGQNVTLSCEQNLNHDAMYWYRQDPGQGLRLIYYSQIVNDFQKGDIAEGYSVSREKKESFPLTVTSAQKNPTAFYLCASSIRGRAADTQYFGPGTRLTVL.

The chain is built from TRBV28 and TRBJ2-7; perhaps TRBD1 as D (6 bases). This CDR3 comprises 14 residues. In germline, CDR1 is MDHEN, CDR2 SYDVKM. Trimming removed 5 bases at V and 3 bases at J, with 14 bases between. CDR3: CASSEPGQHYEQYF. CDR3 bases: TGTGCCAGCAGTGAACCTGGACAGCACTACGAGCAGTACTTC.

This clonotype has just a few counts. The rearrangement joins TRBV2 to TRBJ2-1; the D gene is possibly TRBD2 (5 bases). V lost 6 bases, J lost 6 bases, and 9 bases lay in between. The germline gives CDR1 SNHLY, CDR2 FYNNEI. The CDR3 runs to 12 residues. The CDR3, as DNA: TGTGCCAGCAGCTTTCGGGGCAATGAGCAGTTCTTC. This encodes CASSFRGNEQFF.

This clonotype was picked up a small number of times. V usage is TRBV11-2 and J usage is TRBJ1-5; D is undetermined. V was trimmed by 0 bases and J by 0 bases, leaving 9 bases between them. CDR3 length: 16 amino acids. Germline V CDR1 and CDR2: SGHAT, FQNNGV. The CDR3 spells CASSLDGGYSNQPQHF. CDR3 sequence (DNA): TGTGCCAGCAGCTTAGATGGAGGTTATAGCAATCAGCCCCAGCATTTT.

A few counts support this clonotype. This rearrangement joins TRBV25-1 to TRBJ1-3, with a weak D call TRBD1 (6 bases). Germline V gene sequence: CDR1 MGHDK, CDR2 SYGVNS. Deletions cut 0 bases from V and 1 base from J, with 7 bases between. The CDR3 consists of 15 residues. DNA of the CDR3: TGTGCCAGCAGTGAATACAGGGGTTCTGGAAACACCATATATTTT. Its protein product is CASSEYRGSGNTIYF.

The chain uses TRBV7-9 and TRBJ1-1; no firm D call. The CDR3 runs 13 residues. Germline values: CDR1 SEHNR, CDR2 FQNEAQ (reference sequence). Trimming took off 5 bases at V and 3 bases at J, with 10 bases between the two ends. The CDR3 loop is CASSPYGDTEAFF. CDR3 DNA sequence: TGTGCCAGCAGCCCCTACGGGGACACTGAAGCTTTCTTT.

The chain employs TRBV2 and TRBJ2-3; 9 nucleotides line up with TRBD2. The CDR3 consists of 18 residues. J gave up 2 bases and V 6 bases, and 15 bases lay outside the gene matches. Germline V gives CDR1 SNHLY, CDR2 FYNNEI. The CDR3 protein is CASSRRGGGSGSTDTQYF. Written as DNA, the CDR3 is TGTGCCAGCAGCAGGCGGGGGGGCGGTAGCGGGTCCACAGATACGCAGTATTTT. Full variable domain (rest looked up from reference TRBV2 and TRBJ2-3): EPEVTQTPSHQVTQMGQEVILRCVPISNHLYFYWYRQILGQKVEFLVSFYNNEISEKSEIFDDQFSVERPDGSNFTLKIRSTKLEDSAMYFCASSRRGGGSGSTDTQYFGPGTRLTVL.

The chain joins TRBV15 to TRBJ2-7, with 13 bases matching TRBD2. Looked up from germline, CDR1 is LNHNV and CDR2 is YYDKDF (reference sequence). V lost 2 bases, J lost 6 bases, and 4 bases stayed unmatched. This CDR3 comprises 15 residues. The CDR3 DNA sequence: TGTGCCACCAGCAGACGGACTAGCGGGAGTCCCGAGCAGTACTTC. Protein product: CATSRRTSGSPEQYF.

The gene calls are TRBV7-9 and TRBJ1-4; 7 bases match TRBD1. The CDR3 is made up of 13 amino acids. Germline CDR1 and CDR2: SEHNR and FQNEAQ (reference sequence). After removal of 5 bases from V and 8 bases from J, the junction contained 5 bases not matched to a gene. The CDR3 nucleotides read TGTGCCAGCAGCCGAACAGGGGACGAAAAACTGTTTTTT. Its translation is CASSRTGDEKLFF.

J is TRBJ2-7 and V is TRBV20-1; 12 bases agree with TRBD2. In germline, CDR1 is DFQATT, CDR2 SNEGSKA (reference sequence). The CDR3 spans 16 residues. V lost 6 bases, J lost 4 bases, and 13 bases stayed unmatched. CDR3 sequence (DNA): TGCAGTGCAAACCCCACTAGCGGGGGGCTTTCGTACGAGCAGTACTTC. Encoded protein: CSANPTSGGLSYEQYF.

The chain joins TRBV28 to TRBJ2-7, with TRBD2 matching 10 bases. This CDR3 comprises 17 residues. From germline, CDR1 is MDHEN and CDR2 SYDVKM. The junction had 15 bases not matched to a gene; V was cut back by 4 bases and J by 6 bases. CDR3 coding DNA: TGTGCCAGCAGTTCCCCAAGTAGCGGGAGGTATCACAGCGAGCAGTACTTC. Its translation is CASSSPSSGRYHSEQYF.

J is TRBJ2-1 and V is TRBV20-1; tentatively, D is TRBD1 (5 bases). V lost 6 bases and J 8 bases, leaving 14 bases between the germline ends. Germline assignment: CDR1 DFQATT and CDR2 SNEGSKA (reference sequence). The CDR3 has 12 amino acids. CDR3 nucleotides: TGCAGTGCGATGACAGATGTCGATGAGCAGTTCTTC. Residues: CSAMTDVDEQFF.

The chain is built from TRBV20-1 and TRBJ1-1; D call uncertain. Trimming shortened V by 0 bases and J by 1 base, and 9 bases separated the two germline ends. The CDR3 contains 14 residues. Germline CDR1 is DFQATT and CDR2 is SNEGSKA (reference sequence). The CDR3 protein is CSARDRTRNTEAFF. Here the CDR3 DNA reads TGCAGTGCTAGAGATCGGACCAGGAACACTGAAGCTTTCTTT.

In this sample, this clonotype turned up a few times. This chain connects TRBV20-1 to TRBJ2-7, with 11 bases lining up with TRBD2. CDR1 and CDR2 (germline): DFQATT, SNEGSKA (reference sequence). J was trimmed by 2 bases and V by 5 bases; bases with no gene match: 5. The CDR3 runs to 14 residues. In DNA, the CDR3 is TGCAGTGCTTCTCTAGCGGGAGGAACCTACGAGCAGTACTTC. This translates into CSASLAGGTYEQYF.

J is TRBJ1-3 and V is TRBV2; TRBD1 agrees at 8 bases. V shed 4 bases and J 0 bases; nucleotides not matched to a gene: 8. Germline CDR1 and CDR2: SNHLY and FYNNEI. CDR3 size: 17 residues. The CDR3 reads CASSGRQGLFSGNTIYF. The CDR3 bases are TGTGCCAGCAGTGGGAGACAGGGGCTGTTCTCTGGAAACACCATATATTTT.